This T cell receptor beta chain stems from a study of T cells in tumors after PD-1 blockade. Study at large: No patient had prior checkpoint blockade, systemic immunosuppression, or radiotherapy within 4 weeks.

The germline V gene has CDR1 WNHNN and CDR2 SYGVQD (reference sequence). With 6 bases removed from V and 6 bases from J, the gap between germline ends came to 11 bases. The CDR3 has 13 amino acids. Assay used: immunoSEQ multiplex PCR; TCRdb lists only in-frame clones, some missing. The table records around 50,000 clones, nearly 80% of them present only once. The sequence was collected from a human donor with basal cell carcinoma. This sequence joins TRBV10-1 and TRBJ2-2; D unclear. Sequenced here: PBMCs, sampled before anti-PD-1 treatment. CDR3 residues: CASRRTGAGELFF. The CDR3 region has the DNA TGCGCCAGCAGAAGAACCGGAGCCGGGGAGCTGTTTTTT.